Listed below are T cell receptor beta chains from one sample, sequenced in a study of cytomegalovirus exposure and HLA in healthy donors. Profiled with immunoSEQ multiplex PCR; TCRdb holds only in-frame clones, not every one. Here the sample table reports roughly 60,000 clones. The sequenced material came from PBMCs. The receptors were gathered from a young woman in good health and CMV-seronegative. CDR3s include the opening cysteine and the closing phenylalanine or tryptophan. The D gene is left open where the match is weak. Some rows have no size entry. The others give once, few or many, or a class for an expanded clone.

D gene: TRBD1
clone size: .
V gene: TRBV19
J gene: TRBJ2-7
CDR3 protein: CASRRRTGTYEQYF
CDR3 DNA: TGTGCCAGTCGAAGGAGGACAGGGACCTACGAGCAGTACTTC

D gene: .
clone size: .
V gene: TRBV5-1
J gene: TRBJ2-3
CDR3 protein: CASSPRTSGDTQYF
CDR3 DNA: TGCGCCAGCAGCCCTAGGACAAGTGGGGATACGCAGTATTTT

D gene: .
clone size: .
V gene: TRBV2
J gene: TRBJ2-1
CDR3 protein: CASKSPTLEQFF
CDR3 DNA: TGTGCCAGCAAGTCGCCCACTTTGGAGCAGTTCTTC

D gene: TRBD1
clone size: .
V gene: TRBV29-1
J gene: TRBJ1-1
CDR3 protein: CSVPRPGTGAMNTEAFF
CDR3 DNA: TGCAGCGTCCCACGCCCCGGGACAGGGGCCATGAACACTGAAGCTTTCTTT

D gene: TRBD2
clone size: .
V gene: TRBV29-1
J gene: TRBJ2-7
CDR3 protein: CSARGAGTYEQYF
CDR3 DNA: TGCAGCGCCCGAGGAGCGGGAACCTACGAGCAGTACTTC

D gene: .
clone size: .
V gene: TRBV19
J gene: TRBJ1-2
CDR3 protein: CASSIGRVPNYGYTF
CDR3 DNA: TGTGCCAGTAGTATAGGGAGGGTTCCGAACTATGGCTACACCTTC

D gene: .
clone size: .
V gene: TRBV5-1
J gene: TRBJ1-6
CDR3 protein: CASSLAGYGSPLHF
CDR3 DNA: TGCGCCAGCAGCTTGGCCGGTTACGGTTCACCCCTCCACTTT

D gene: .
clone size: .
V gene: TRBV11-2
J gene: TRBJ1-1
CDR3 protein: CASSGQGKENSEAFF
CDR3 DNA: TGTGCCAGCAGCGGGCAGGGAAAGGAAAACTCTGAAGCTTTCTTT

D gene: .
clone size: .
V gene: TRBV6-5
J gene: TRBJ1-5
CDR3 protein: CASRNQGFNQPQHF
CDR3 DNA: TGTGCCAGCAGGAACCAGGGTTTCAATCAGCCCCAGCATTTT

D gene: TRBD1
clone size: .
V gene: TRBV6-5
J gene: TRBJ1-1
CDR3 protein: CASSSGTGETEAFF
CDR3 DNA: TGTGCCAGCAGTTCCGGGACAGGGGAAACTGAAGCTTTCTTT

D gene: TRBD1
clone size: .
V gene: TRBV27
J gene: TRBJ1-2
CDR3 protein: CASSLLAQGNGYTF
CDR3 DNA: TGTGCCAGCAGTTTATTGGCACAGGGGAATGGCTACACCTTC

D gene: TRBD2
clone size: .
V gene: TRBV6-1
J gene: TRBJ2-7
CDR3 protein: CARKISGGDSYEQYF
CDR3 DNA: TGTGCCAGGAAAATCAGCGGGGGGGATTCCTACGAGCAGTACTTC

D gene: TRBD1
clone size: .
V gene: TRBV5-1
J gene: TRBJ2-7
CDR3 protein: CASSSGTGVDEQYF
CDR3 DNA: TGCGCCAGCAGCTCCGGGACAGGGGTCGACGAGCAGTACTTC

D gene: TRBD2
clone size: .
V gene: TRBV6-1
J gene: TRBJ2-7
CDR3 protein: CASSLKGLAAYEQYF
CDR3 DNA: TGTGCCAGCAGCTTAAAGGGACTAGCGGCCTACGAGCAGTACTTC

D gene: TRBD1
clone size: .
V gene: TRBV7-6
J gene: TRBJ1-2
CDR3 protein: CASSSFPGQGPYGYTF
CDR3 DNA: TGTGCCAGCAGCTCATTTCCGGGACAGGGGCCCTATGGCTACACCTTC

D gene: .
clone size: .
V gene: TRBV27
J gene: TRBJ1-1
CDR3 protein: CASSLSRKMSTEAFF
CDR3 DNA: TGTGCCAGCAGTTTATCGCGGAAAATGAGCACTGAAGCTTTCTTT

D gene: TRBD1
clone size: .
V gene: TRBV18
J gene: TRBJ1-1
CDR3 protein: CASSPRQGITEAFF
CDR3 DNA: TGTGCCAGCTCACCACGACAGGGGATCACTGAAGCTTTCTTT

D gene: TRBD1
clone size: .
V gene: TRBV25-1
J gene: TRBJ1-2
CDR3 protein: CASSEYTGVNFDGYTF
CDR3 DNA: TGTGCCAGCAGTGAATATACAGGGGTGAATTTCGATGGCTACACCTTC

D gene: .
clone size: .
V gene: TRBV5-1
J gene: TRBJ2-7
CDR3 protein: CASSLGSGYEQYF
CDR3 DNA: TGCGCCAGCAGCTTGGGATCGGGGTACGAGCAGTACTTC

D gene: TRBD2
clone size: .
V gene: TRBV2
J gene: TRBJ2-5
CDR3 protein: CASHHRVGRGGLPSLYRETQYF
CDR3 DNA: TGTGCCAGCCACCATCGGGTGGGACGGGGGGGACTTCCGAGCCTTTATCGAGAGACCCAGTACTTC

D gene: .
clone size: .
V gene: TRBV5-4
J gene: TRBJ2-1
CDR3 protein: CASSLAGFTGGLSSYNEQFF
CDR3 DNA: TGTGCCAGCAGCTTGGCGGGATTCACGGGGGGCCTGAGCTCCTACAATGAGCAGTTCTTC

D gene: TRBD1
clone size: .
V gene: TRBV13
J gene: TRBJ2-7
CDR3 protein: CASSAGTGGEQYF
CDR3 DNA: TGTGCCAGCAGCGCGGGGACAGGGGGCGAGCAGTACTTC

D gene: .
clone size: .
V gene: TRBV4-1
J gene: TRBJ2-5
CDR3 protein: CASSQGPYRGGGIETQYF
CDR3 DNA: TGCGCCAGCAGCCAAGGCCCCTATCGGGGAGGTGGTATTGAGACCCAGTACTTC

D gene: .
clone size: .
V gene: TRBV11-2
J gene: TRBJ1-1
CDR3 protein: CASSERVVSTEAFF
CDR3 DNA: TGTGCCAGCAGCGAGAGGGTAGTGAGCACTGAAGCTTTCTTT

D gene: TRBD2
clone size: .
V gene: TRBV9
J gene: TRBJ2-1
CDR3 protein: CASSPPSGRFDEQFF
CDR3 DNA: TGTGCCAGCAGCCCACCTAGCGGGAGATTCGATGAGCAGTTCTTC

D gene: .
clone size: .
V gene: TRBV4-1
J gene: TRBJ2-5
CDR3 protein: CASSQEGAFQETQYF
CDR3 DNA: TGCGCCAGCAGCCAAGAGGGAGCCTTTCAAGAGACCCAGTACTTC

D gene: .
clone size: .
V gene: TRBV6-5
J gene: TRBJ1-1
CDR3 protein: CASSYGRQCFF
CDR3 DNA: TGTGCCAGCAGTTACGGACGACAGTGCTTCTTT

D gene: .
clone size: .
V gene: TRBV6-1
J gene: TRBJ1-3
CDR3 protein: CASRGTDTGNTIYF
CDR3 DNA: TGTGCCAGCAGAGGCACAGACACTGGAAACACCATATATTTT

D gene: TRBD2
clone size: .
V gene: TRBV10-3
J gene: TRBJ2-5
CDR3 protein: CAISSRTSGVQETQYF
CDR3 DNA: TGTGCCATCAGTTCCCGGACTAGCGGGGTCCAAGAGACCCAGTACTTC

D gene: .
clone size: .
V gene: TRBV5-1
J gene: TRBJ1-2
CDR3 protein: CASSLNREGYGYTF
CDR3 DNA: TGCGCCAGCAGCTTGAACAGGGAGGGCTATGGCTACACCTTC

D gene: TRBD2
clone size: .
V gene: TRBV25-1
J gene: TRBJ2-5
CDR3 protein: CASSVPIGGGGQETQYF
CDR3 DNA: TGTGCCAGCAGTGTTCCCATTGGTGGGGGGGGGCAAGAGACCCAGTACTTC

D gene: .
clone size: .
V gene: TRBV19
J gene: TRBJ2-6
CDR3 protein: CASSPYRAGANVLTF
CDR3 DNA: TGTGCCAGTAGTCCCTACAGGGCTGGGGCCAACGTCCTGACTTTC

D gene: TRBD1
clone size: .
V gene: TRBV27
J gene: TRBJ2-5
CDR3 protein: CASSLYRGPQETQYF
CDR3 DNA: TGTGCCAGCAGTTTATACAGGGGTCCCCAAGAGACCCAGTACTTC

D gene: TRBD1
clone size: .
V gene: TRBV4-1
J gene: TRBJ2-7
CDR3 protein: CASSQPRQGGAYEQYF
CDR3 DNA: TGCGCCAGCAGCCAACCTAGACAGGGTGGTGCCTACGAGCAGTACTTC

D gene: TRBD1
clone size: .
V gene: TRBV19
J gene: TRBJ1-5
CDR3 protein: CASRTGGRGSNQPQHF
CDR3 DNA: TGTGCCAGTAGGACAGGGGGCAGGGGTAGCAATCAGCCCCAGCATTTT

D gene: TRBD1
clone size: .
V gene: TRBV9
J gene: TRBJ2-7
CDR3 protein: CASSTWTGDNEQYF
CDR3 DNA: TGTGCCAGCAGCACTTGGACAGGGGACAACGAGCAGTACTTC

D gene: .
clone size: .
V gene: TRBV6-1
J gene: TRBJ2-2
CDR3 protein: CASSATGWTGELFF
CDR3 DNA: TGTGCCAGCAGTGCTACAGGGTGGACCGGGGAGCTGTTTTTT

D gene: .
clone size: .
V gene: TRBV4-2
J gene: TRBJ2-7
CDR3 protein: CASSQLSGQPITYEQYF
CDR3 DNA: TGTGCCAGCAGCCAACTCTCCGGACAGCCCATCACCTACGAGCAGTACTTC

D gene: TRBD2
clone size: .
V gene: TRBV30
J gene: TRBJ2-1
CDR3 protein: CAWRRGGVYNEQFF
CDR3 DNA: TGTGCCTGGAGACGGGGGGGAGTCTACAATGAGCAGTTCTTC

D gene: .
clone size: .
V gene: TRBV28
J gene: TRBJ1-1
CDR3 protein: CASSFRGTEAFF
CDR3 DNA: TGTGCCAGCAGTTTCAGGGGCACTGAAGCTTTCTTT

D gene: .
clone size: .
V gene: TRBV29-1
J gene: TRBJ1-1
CDR3 protein: CSVVSGATEAFF
CDR3 DNA: TGCAGCGTTGTGTCAGGGGCCACTGAAGCTTTCTTT

D gene: TRBD2
clone size: .
V gene: TRBV19
J gene: TRBJ2-7
CDR3 protein: CASRELAGGSYEQYF
CDR3 DNA: TGTGCCAGTAGAGAACTAGCGGGAGGCTCCTACGAGCAGTACTTC

D gene: TRBD2
clone size: .
V gene: TRBV2
J gene: TRBJ2-2
CDR3 protein: CASSGQRGGTGELFF
CDR3 DNA: TGTGCCAGCAGTGGACAGCGGGGGGGCACCGGGGAGCTGTTTTTT

D gene: .
clone size: .
V gene: TRBV12-5
J gene: TRBJ1-2
CDR3 protein: CASGLSPGGTLGYTF
CDR3 DNA: TGTGCTAGTGGTTTGTCGCCGGGGGGCACTCTTGGCTACACCTTC

D gene: TRBD1
clone size: .
V gene: TRBV6-5
J gene: TRBJ2-7
CDR3 protein: CASRRGTGEANEQYF
CDR3 DNA: TGTGCCAGCAGACGCGGGACAGGAGAAGCCAACGAGCAGTACTTC

D gene: .
clone size: .
V gene: TRBV28
J gene: TRBJ2-6
CDR3 protein: CASSEVWNSGANVLTF
CDR3 DNA: TGTGCCAGCAGTGAGGTATGGAACTCTGGGGCCAACGTCCTGACTTTC

D gene: TRBD1
clone size: .
V gene: TRBV4-1
J gene: TRBJ2-7
CDR3 protein: CASSPVQGETYEQYF
CDR3 DNA: TGCGCCAGCAGCCCTGTGCAGGGGGAGACCTACGAGCAGTACTTC

D gene: .
clone size: .
V gene: TRBV5-4
J gene: TRBJ2-6
CDR3 protein: CAGGRSGANVLTF
CDR3 DNA: TGTGCCGGAGGACGCTCTGGGGCCAACGTCCTGACTTTC

D gene: .
clone size: medium-sized
V gene: TRBV6-1
J gene: TRBJ2-1
CDR3 protein: CASSDFTNNEQFF
CDR3 DNA: TGTGCCAGCAGTGATTTTACTAACAATGAGCAGTTCTTC

D gene: TRBD2
clone size: .
V gene: TRBV25-1
J gene: TRBJ2-3
CDR3 protein: CASSEKSSGVLDKQYF
CDR3 DNA: TGTGCCAGCAGTGAAAAGTCTAGCGGGGTATTGGATAAGCAGTATTTT

D gene: TRBD1
clone size: .
V gene: TRBV28
J gene: TRBJ1-3
CDR3 protein: CASSQGASGNTIYF
CDR3 DNA: TGTGCCAGCAGTCAGGGGGCCTCTGGAAACACCATATATTTT

D gene: TRBD2
clone size: .
V gene: TRBV6-1
J gene: TRBJ2-5
CDR3 protein: CASSEGLAGVSGENQYF
CDR3 DNA: TGTGCCAGCAGTGAAGGGCTAGCGGGGGTTTCAGGGGAGAACCAGTACTTC

D gene: TRBD1
clone size: .
V gene: TRBV10-1
J gene: TRBJ1-4
CDR3 protein: CASSGQGNEKLFF
CDR3 DNA: TGCGCCAGCAGTGGACAGGGGAATGAAAAACTGTTTTTT

D gene: .
clone size: .
V gene: TRBV7-2
J gene: TRBJ2-7
CDR3 protein: CASSLGAGNTYEQHF
CDR3 DNA: TGTGCCAGCAGCTTAGGGGCAGGAAATACCTACGAGCAGCACTTC